This TCR beta chain is drawn from a study of radiation and T cells in renal cell carcinoma. Germline-derived CDR1 and CDR2 are SGDLS and YYNGEE. V gave up 0 bases and J gave up 0 bases; unmatched junction bases: 5. This CDR3 spans 17 amino acids. Sample time point: blood 4 weeks post-SBRT, at nephrectomy. Treatment of the sample: 15 Gy SBRT to primary tumor, nephrectomy 4 weeks later. Nephrectomy followed 15 Gy stereotactic body radiation by 4 weeks. Serial blood draws occurred at baseline and 2 and 4 weeks post-SBRT. General study points: Baseline intratumoral clonotype presence is unknown without pretreatment biopsies. In blood, top tumor clones expanded by 2 weeks, shrinking by 4.

Clones were read by immunoSEQ multiplex PCR, and TCRdb kept only the in-frame ones, dropping some. The sample lists more than 60,000 clones; approximately 82% were seen once. In the case of this clone: No antigen is known for it.

The sample here was blood, taken from a patient whose treatment included radiotherapy and nephrectomy. V usage is TRBV9 and J usage is TRBJ2-3, with 9 bases that match TRBD2. The clonotype comes from a woman in her fifties or sixties with renal cell carcinoma. CDR3 sequence (DNA): TGTGCCAGCAGCGTAGCTGAAACTAGCGGGAGCACAGATACGCAGTATTTT. This translates into CASSVAETSGSTDTQYF. Full variable domain (outside the CDR3, taken from reference TRBV9 and TRBJ2-3): DSGVTQTPKHLITATGQRVTLRCSPRSGDLSVYWYQQSLDQGLQFLIQYYNGEERAKGNILERFSAQQFPDLHSELNLSSLELGDSALYFCASSVAETSGSTDTQYFGPGTRLTVL.